The present TCR beta chain was sequenced within a study of T cell changes during pregnancy in multiple sclerosis. Generated by immunoSEQ multiplex PCR, the TCRdb table keeps only in-frame clones and is missing some. This table holds roughly 93,000 clones, 80% to 95% found once. The V gene end was trimmed by 2 bases and the J gene end by 7 bases; junction bases not matched to a gene: 8. The CDR3 is 15 residues long. CDR1 LGHNT and CDR2 FRNRAP come from the germline V gene. This sequence originates from a female donor in good health, enrolled as a control in a pregnancy study. Sequenced material: peripheral blood, taken in the first trimester of pregnancy. The rearrangement links TRBV12-5 to TRBJ1-5; 7 positions agree with TRBD1. The DNA for the CDR3 is TGTGCTAGTGGTTTGATAACAGGGGTGGACCAGCCCCAGCATTTT. Its translation: CASGLITGVDQPQHF. Looking up the rest from reference TRBV12-5 and TRBJ1-5 gives the full variable domain: DARVTQTPRHKVTEMGQEVTMRCQPILGHNTVFWYRQTMMQGLELLAYFRNRAPLDDSGMPKDRFSAEMPDATLATLKIQPSEPRDSAVYFCASGLITGVDQPQHFGDGTRLSIL.